This T cell receptor (beta chain) stems from a study of T-cell memory formation after mild COVID-19. Per germline, CDR1 LGHNA and CDR2 YSLEER. CDR3 length: 14 residues. Unmatched junction bases numbered 0, after V lost 1 base and J lost 4 bases. TCRdb reanalysed the 5' RACE reads using MiXCR and keeps one entry per CDR3 protein. Of some 82,000 distinct CDR3 sequences in the sample, around 13% were seen once. The sequence was collected from a man between 18 and 35 years old who had mild COVID-19 (a few samples of this study predate the infection). Cell type and time point are not known. The rearrangement links TRBV4-3 to TRBJ1-2; 10 nucleotides line up with TRBD1. The sequencing input was PBMCs or a T cell subset sorted from them (not recorded which). CDR3 bases: TGCGCCAGCAGCCAAGGGACAGGGGGCTATGGCTACACCTTC. Residues: CASSQGTGGYGYTF.